This TCR beta chain came from a study of T cell repertoires in cytomegalovirus infection. Study in general: Both CMV infection and a matching HLA type were indicated by public TCR beta signatures.

MiXCR, applied by TCRdb to the reads, yields one record per CDR3 protein. Of hundreds of thousands of distinct CDR3 sequences listed, around 10% were seen once; the top ten hold over 2.5%. The CDR3 loop spans 15 amino acids. The germline CDR1 and CDR2 sequences are SGHDT and YYEEEE. The V and J ends lost 3 bases and 7 bases respectively, with 17 bases between them. This clonotype came up many times. J is TRBJ1-5 and V is TRBV5-6; the D gene is possibly TRBD1 (6 bases). Sequencing used PBMCs. The source is a human donor in good health (CMV status not recorded). Some clones in this sample may be carry-over from other donors' samples. The CDR3: CASSWGAGGRQPQHF. The CDR3 DNA reads as TGTGCCAGCAGCTGGGGGGCCGGGGGCCGGCAGCCCCAGCATTTT. Variable domain in full (rest from reference TRBV5-6 and TRBJ1-5): DAGVTQSPTHLIKTRGQQVTLRCSPKSGHDTVSWYQQALGQGPQFIFQYYEEEERQRGNFPDRFSGHQFPNYSSELNVNALLLGDSALYLCASSWGAGGRQPQHFGDGTRLSIL.